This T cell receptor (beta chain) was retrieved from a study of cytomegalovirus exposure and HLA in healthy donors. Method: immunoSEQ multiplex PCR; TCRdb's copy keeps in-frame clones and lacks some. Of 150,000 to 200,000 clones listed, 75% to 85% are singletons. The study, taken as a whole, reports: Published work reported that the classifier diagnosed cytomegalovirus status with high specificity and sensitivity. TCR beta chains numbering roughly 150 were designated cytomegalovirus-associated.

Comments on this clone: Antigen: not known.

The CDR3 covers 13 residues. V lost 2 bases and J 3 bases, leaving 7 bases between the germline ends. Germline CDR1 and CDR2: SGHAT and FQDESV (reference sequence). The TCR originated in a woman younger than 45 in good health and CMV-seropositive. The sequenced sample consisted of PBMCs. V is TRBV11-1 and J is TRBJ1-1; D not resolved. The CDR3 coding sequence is TGTGCCAGCAGCTTACTAGAGGACACTGAAGCTTTCTTT. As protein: CASSLLEDTEAFF.